These T cell receptor beta chains were read from a single sample in a study of blood T cell repertoires in COVID-19. This table comes from immunoSEQ multiplex PCR, and its TCRdb copy is limited to in-frame clones, with some not included. This table holds approximately 280,000 clones, around 90% found once. Sequences were obtained from peripheral blood. These receptors came from a young woman with COVID-19, enrolled during active disease. The CDR3 runs from the conserved cysteine through the conserved F or W. D genes are given only for firm matches. A clone size is listed for some rows: how often the clone was seen (once, few, many), or a class if it is expanded.

size: once
J: TRBJ2-7
V: TRBV21-1
D: .
CDR3: CASSKRRGRVNEQYF
DNA: TGTGCCAGCAGCAAAAGAAGGGGGCGGGTTAACGAGCAGTACTTC

size: .
J: TRBJ1-1
V: TRBV6-6
D: .
CDR3: CASIIVPNTEAFF
DNA: TGTGCCAGCATTATCGTCCCGAACACTGAAGCTTTCTTT

size: .
J: TRBJ2-7
V: TRBV6-1
D: .
CDR3: CASSETSFHEQYF
DNA: TGTGCCAGCAGTGAGACTAGTTTCCACGAGCAGTACTTC

size: .
J: TRBJ1-5
V: TRBV7-9
D: .
CDR3: CASSPRVFPQQPQHF
DNA: TGTGCCAGCAGCCCCAGGGTGTTTCCTCAACAGCCCCAGCATTTT

size: .
J: TRBJ2-3
V: TRBV6-4
D: TRBD2
CDR3: CASSAGLAGGPTDTQYF
DNA: TGTGCCAGCAGTGCGGGACTAGCGGGAGGCCCCACAGATACGCAGTATTTT

size: .
J: TRBJ2-3
V: TRBV30
D: TRBD2
CDR3: CAWSSGRVADTQYF
DNA: TGTGCCTGGAGTAGCGGGAGGGTAGCAGATACGCAGTATTTT

size: .
J: TRBJ1-2
V: TRBV4-1
D: .
CDR3: CASSLGEPSYYTF
DNA: TGCGCCAGCAGCCTTGGAGAACCGTCTTACTACACCTTC

size: .
J: TRBJ2-5
V: TRBV6-1
D: .
CDR3: CASSSQETQYF
DNA: TGTGCCAGCAGTTCGCAAGAGACCCAGTACTTC

size: .
J: TRBJ1-6
V: TRBV7-9
D: .
CDR3: CASRPPQGRIHF
DNA: TGTGCCAGCAGACCTCCGCAGGGGCGGATCCACTTT

size: .
J: TRBJ1-5
V: TRBV4-3
D: TRBD1
CDR3: CASSQETGDQPQHF
DNA: TGCGCCAGCAGCCAAGAGACAGGGGATCAGCCCCAGCATTTT

size: .
J: TRBJ2-7
V: TRBV28
D: TRBD2
CDR3: CASSSLAGGYYEQYF
DNA: TGTGCCAGCAGCTCCTTGGCGGGAGGATACTACGAGCAGTACTTC

size: .
J: TRBJ2-1
V: TRBV7-9
D: TRBD2
CDR3: CASSPPGLAGGVEQFF
DNA: TGTGCCAGCAGCCCGCCGGGACTAGCGGGAGGAGTAGAGCAGTTCTTC

size: .
J: TRBJ2-5
V: TRBV7-8
D: TRBD1
CDR3: CASSWTGAETQYF
DNA: TGTGCCAGCAGCTGGACAGGGGCAGAGACCCAGTACTTC

size: .
J: TRBJ1-2
V: TRBV14
D: TRBD1
CDR3: CASSQSMTGGDYGYTF
DNA: TGTGCCAGCAGCCAATCGATGACAGGGGGTGACTATGGCTACACCTTC

size: few
J: TRBJ2-7
V: TRBV11-2
D: .
CDR3: CASSLDRRTIPYEQYF
DNA: TGTGCCAGCAGCTTAGATCGGAGGACGATCCCCTACGAGCAGTACTTC

size: few
J: TRBJ2-1
V: TRBV14
D: TRBD2
CDR3: CASSQDGFAAGGSYNEQFF
DNA: TGTGCCAGCAGCCAAGATGGGTTCGCGGCGGGAGGTTCGTACAATGAGCAGTTCTTC

size: .
J: TRBJ1-2
V: TRBV4-3
D: TRBD1
CDR3: CASSPLITGGLAYGYTF
DNA: TGCGCCAGCAGCCCCCTAATAACAGGGGGCCTTGCCTATGGCTACACCTTC

size: .
J: TRBJ1-2
V: TRBV5-1
D: .
CDR3: CASRLWGPSNYGYTF
DNA: TGCGCCAGCAGGCTGTGGGGGCCCTCTAACTATGGCTACACCTTC

size: .
J: TRBJ2-2
V: TRBV7-9
D: .
CDR3: CASSLWAANSNTGELFF
DNA: TGTGCCAGCAGCCTTTGGGCAGCCAACTCGAACACCGGGGAGCTGTTTTTT

size: .
J: TRBJ2-2
V: TRBV10-3
D: TRBD1
CDR3: CATHGTGVTGELFF
DNA: TGTGCCACCCACGGGACAGGGGTCACCGGGGAGCTGTTTTTT

size: .
J: TRBJ1-1
V: TRBV2
D: .
CDR3: CASSEEGGGTEAFF
DNA: TGTGCCAGCAGTGAAGAGGGCGGGGGCACTGAAGCTTTCTTT

size: .
J: TRBJ1-3
V: TRBV14
D: .
CDR3: CASSHLPSGVGNTIYF
DNA: TGTGCCAGCAGCCACCTTCCGAGCGGTGTTGGAAACACCATATATTTT

size: .
J: TRBJ2-3
V: TRBV7-6
D: TRBD2
CDR3: CASSPEAGGIGNSDTQYF
DNA: TGTGCCAGCAGCCCGGAGGCGGGAGGGATTGGCAACTCAGATACGCAGTATTTT

size: .
J: TRBJ2-1
V: TRBV18
D: .
CDR3: CASSPVRNEQFF
DNA: TGTGCCAGCTCACCGGTGAGAAATGAGCAGTTCTTC

size: .
J: TRBJ1-2
V: TRBV20-1
D: .
CDR3: CRAGFGYTF
DNA: TGCAGGGCAGGGTTCGGCTACACCTTC

size: .
J: TRBJ2-7
V: TRBV5-1
D: TRBD1
CDR3: CASSLWTGYEQYF
DNA: TGCGCCAGCAGCTTATGGACAGGGTACGAGCAGTACTTC

size: .
J: TRBJ2-1
V: TRBV28
D: TRBD2
CDR3: CASSFETSGGEQFF
DNA: TGTGCCAGCAGTTTTGAGACTAGCGGGGGGGAGCAGTTCTTC

size: .
J: TRBJ2-5
V: TRBV5-4
D: TRBD2
CDR3: CASSGAGSGDETQYF
DNA: TGTGCCAGCAGCGGAGCGGGATCCGGGGATGAGACCCAGTACTTC

size: .
J: TRBJ1-2
V: TRBV11-2
D: TRBD1
CDR3: CASSLPGQGADYGYTF
DNA: TGTGCCAGCAGCTTACCGGGGCAGGGGGCGGACTATGGCTACACCTTC

size: .
J: TRBJ2-7
V: TRBV6-5
D: .
CDR3: CASKKTASYEQYF
DNA: TGTGCCAGCAAAAAGACAGCCTCCTACGAGCAGTACTTC

size: .
J: TRBJ2-5
V: TRBV28
D: TRBD1
CDR3: CASSLPGQGQGETQYF
DNA: TGTGCCAGCAGTTTACCCGGACAGGGCCAGGGGGAGACCCAGTACTTC

size: .
J: TRBJ1-6
V: TRBV5-5
D: .
CDR3: CASSLGAGASPLHF
DNA: TGTGCCAGCAGCTTGGGGGCAGGGGCCTCACCCCTCCACTTT

size: .
J: TRBJ2-6
V: TRBV6-2/TRBV6-3
D: .
CDR3: CASSFRGAGANVLTF
DNA: TGTGCCAGCAGTTTCAGGGGGGCTGGGGCCAACGTCCTGACTTTC

size: .
J: TRBJ1-6
V: TRBV28
D: TRBD1
CDR3: CASSADRGSSPLHF
DNA: TGTGCCAGCAGCGCCGACAGGGGGAGTTCACCCCTCCACTTT

size: .
J: TRBJ2-5
V: TRBV24-1
D: .
CDR3: CATSEGARETQYF
DNA: TGTGCCACCAGTGAGGGGGCCCGAGAGACCCAGTACTTC

size: .
J: TRBJ2-2
V: TRBV30
D: .
CDR3: CAWSVDSNTGELFF
DNA: TGTGCCTGGAGTGTAGACAGTAACACCGGGGAGCTGTTTTTT

size: .
J: TRBJ2-7
V: TRBV19
D: TRBD1
CDR3: CASSISAQGDEQYF
DNA: TGTGCCAGTAGTATATCGGCCCAGGGGGACGAGCAGTACTTC